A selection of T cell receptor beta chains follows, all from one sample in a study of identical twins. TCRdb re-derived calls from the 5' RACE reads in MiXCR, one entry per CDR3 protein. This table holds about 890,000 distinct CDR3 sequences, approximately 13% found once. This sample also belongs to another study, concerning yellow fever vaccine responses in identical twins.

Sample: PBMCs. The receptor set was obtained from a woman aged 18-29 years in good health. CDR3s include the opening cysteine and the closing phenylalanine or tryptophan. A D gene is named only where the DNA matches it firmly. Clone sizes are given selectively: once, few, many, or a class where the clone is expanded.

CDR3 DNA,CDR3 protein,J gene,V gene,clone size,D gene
TGTGCCAGCAAGGCACTAGCTCACACCGGGGAGCTGTTTTTT,CASKALAHTGELFF,TRBJ2-2,TRBV27,few,-
TGTGCCAGCAGTTTTGGGGCTAGCGGGATAGTTGAGACCCAGTACTTC,CASSFGASGIVETQYF,TRBJ2-5,TRBV12-3/TRBV12-4,few,TRBD2
TGCGCCAGCAGCTACGGACAGAGCGCGAACACCGGGGAGCTGTTTTTT,CASSYGQSANTGELFF,TRBJ2-2,TRBV5-1,-,-
TGTGCCAGCAGTTATGCCCCTCCGGTCTCTGGAAACACCATATATTTT,CASSYAPPVSGNTIYF,TRBJ1-3,TRBV6-5,few,-
TGTGCCAGCAGCCAAGATGGCCCACTAAGTACGGAAGCTTTCTTT,CASSQDGPLSTEAFF,TRBJ1-1,TRBV3-1,-,-
TGCAGCGTTGAGCCCGGGACAGGGGGCCTGGAGACCCAGTACTTC,CSVEPGTGGLETQYF,TRBJ2-5,TRBV29-1,-,TRBD1
TGTGCCAGCAGCCACGGACTAGCGGAAGAGACCCAGTACTTC,CASSHGLAEETQYF,TRBJ2-5,TRBV28,few,TRBD2
TGCGCCAGCAGCGCGGCATCTAGCCTCACAGATACGCAGTATTTT,CASSAASSLTDTQYF,TRBJ2-3,TRBV5-1,-,-
TGCAGTGCTTACAAACAGGGCTCTGGGGCCAACGTCCTGACTTTC,CSAYKQGSGANVLTF,TRBJ2-6,TRBV20-1,-,-
TGTGCCAGCAGTTACTCCCGCGCCGATGGCTACACCTTC,CASSYSRADGYTF,TRBJ1-2,TRBV6-5,few,-
TGTGCCAGTACCGCCGGGACAGGGCGGACCGGGGAGCTGTTTTTT,CASTAGTGRTGELFF,TRBJ2-2,TRBV28,-,TRBD1
TGTGCCAGCAACCCCGGGACAGCTAACAATGAGCAGTTCTTC,CASNPGTANNEQFF,TRBJ2-1,TRBV6-2/TRBV6-3,-,TRBD1
TGTGCCAGCAGCCGAACAGCCCTGGAGAGTGGCTACACCTTC,CASSRTALESGYTF,TRBJ1-2,TRBV3-1,-,-
TGCAGTGCTAGAGATGTGGGGAACACTGAAGCTTTCTTT,CSARDVGNTEAFF,TRBJ1-1,TRBV20-1,many,-
TGTGCCAGTCGCCAGAGGGAAAAACTGTTTTTT,CASRQREKLFF,TRBJ1-4,TRBV28,many,-
TGCGCCATCCGACTCGACAGGATCGAAGCTTTCTTT,CAIRLDRIEAFF,TRBJ1-1,TRBV23-1,-,-
TGTGCCAGCAGAGGCACCGGACTAGCGGTTTCAGATACGCAGTATTTT,CASRGTGLAVSDTQYF,TRBJ2-3,TRBV7-9,-,TRBD2
TGTGCCAGCAGTTCAGACGAGACTAGCACAGATACGCAGTATTTT,CASSSDETSTDTQYF,TRBJ2-3,TRBV12-3/TRBV12-4,-,-
TGCGCAACAGCGAGGAGAACCGGGGAGCTGTTTTTT,CATARRTGELFF,TRBJ2-2,TRBV5-1,-,-
TGCAGTGCTAGAGGGACAGCCGGGAATGGCTACACCTTC,CSARGTAGNGYTF,TRBJ1-2,TRBV20-1,few,-
TGTGCCACCAGTGATGGCCCTGGGAAGCTGTTTTTT,CATSDGPGKLFF,TRBJ2-2,TRBV24-1,few,-
TGTGCCAGCAGCCAAGAGCCCGCTAGCTACAATGAGCAGTTCTTC,CASSQEPASYNEQFF,TRBJ2-1,TRBV4-2,-,-
TGCAGTGTTACCAGGACTGAAGCTTTCTTT,CSVTRTEAFF,TRBJ1-1,TRBV20-1,-,-